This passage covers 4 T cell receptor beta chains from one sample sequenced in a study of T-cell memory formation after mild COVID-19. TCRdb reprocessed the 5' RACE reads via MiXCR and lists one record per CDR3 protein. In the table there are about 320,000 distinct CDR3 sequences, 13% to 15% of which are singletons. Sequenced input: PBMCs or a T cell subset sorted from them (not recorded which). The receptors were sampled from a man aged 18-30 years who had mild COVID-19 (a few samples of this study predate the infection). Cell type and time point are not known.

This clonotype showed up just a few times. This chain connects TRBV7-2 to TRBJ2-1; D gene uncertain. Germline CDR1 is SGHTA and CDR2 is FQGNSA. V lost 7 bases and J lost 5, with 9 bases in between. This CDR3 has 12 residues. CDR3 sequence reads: CASTTDNNEQFF. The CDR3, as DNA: TGTGCCAGCACCACAGATAACAATGAGCAGTTCTTC.

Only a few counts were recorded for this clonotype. CDR3: CASSLILSGRQFEQFF. The CDR3 coding sequence is TGCGCCAGCAGCTTGATTCTTTCGGGCAGGCAATTTGAGCAGTTCTTC. The genes are TRBV5-1 and TRBJ2-1; D gene uncertain. This CDR3 region has 16 residues. Per the germline V gene, CDR1 is SGHRS and CDR2 is YFSETQ. The V gene lost 1 base and the J gene lost 9 bases, with 20 bases spanning the gap.

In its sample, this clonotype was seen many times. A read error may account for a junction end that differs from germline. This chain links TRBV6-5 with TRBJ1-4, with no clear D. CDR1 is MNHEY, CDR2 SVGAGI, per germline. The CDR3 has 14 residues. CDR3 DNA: TGTGCCAGCAGACTCACGAGGTCTAAAGAAAAACTGTTTTTT. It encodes CASRLTRSKEKLFF.

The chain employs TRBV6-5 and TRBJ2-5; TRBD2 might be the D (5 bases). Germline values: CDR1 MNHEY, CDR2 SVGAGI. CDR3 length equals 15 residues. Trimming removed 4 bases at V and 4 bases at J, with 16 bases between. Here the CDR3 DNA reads TGTGCCAGCAGTTCGACATTACCAAGCGGAGAGACCCAGTACTTC. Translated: CASSSTLPSGETQYF.